This T cell receptor (beta chain) was found in a study of blood T cell repertoires in COVID-19. About the study: Both acute and convalescent COVID-19 samples were obtained from the United States, Italy and Spain. T cells, B-cell-depleted T cells, or PBMCs provided the cDNA or gDNA that served as material.

From germline, CDR1 is SGHTA and CDR2 FQGNSA. The trim removed 5 bases at V and 3 bases at J, leaving 10 bases unmatched. This CDR3 has 16 amino acids. Per the original data handling: Reference gene primer amplification yielded estimated nucleated cell counts. TCRdb's table, derived via immunoSEQ multiplex PCR, lists solely in-frame clones and lacks some. V, J and clone size reflect that table, while D and trimming were determined from the DNA. The table has 100,000 or so clones, about 80% seen once. The V call is TRBV7-2, the J call TRBJ2-3; 8 positions match TRBD1. The sample comprised peripheral blood. The receptor was isolated from a man in his 60s with acute or convalescent COVID-19. CDR3 nucleotides: TGTGCCAGCAGCCTATTAATGACAGGGGCGACAGATACGCAGTATTTT. Protein product: CASSLLMTGATDTQYF.